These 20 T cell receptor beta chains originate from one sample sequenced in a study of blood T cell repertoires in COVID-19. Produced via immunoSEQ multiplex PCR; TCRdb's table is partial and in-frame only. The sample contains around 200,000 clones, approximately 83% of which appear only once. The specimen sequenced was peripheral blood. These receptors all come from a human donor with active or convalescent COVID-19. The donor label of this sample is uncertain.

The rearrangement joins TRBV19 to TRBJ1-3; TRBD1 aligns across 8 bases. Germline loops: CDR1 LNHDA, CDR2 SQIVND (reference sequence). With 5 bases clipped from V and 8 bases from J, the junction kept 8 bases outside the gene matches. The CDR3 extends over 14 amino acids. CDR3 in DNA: TGTGCCAGTAGTGAAGGACAGGGAGCTTACACCATATATTTT. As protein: CASSEGQGAYTIYF.

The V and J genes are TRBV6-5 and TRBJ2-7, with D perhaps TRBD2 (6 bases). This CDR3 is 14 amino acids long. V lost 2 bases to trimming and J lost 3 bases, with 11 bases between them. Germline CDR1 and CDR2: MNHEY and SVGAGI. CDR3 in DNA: TGTGCCAGCAGTTACGGGACTCTTCTCTACGAGCAGTACTTC. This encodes CASSYGTLLYEQYF.

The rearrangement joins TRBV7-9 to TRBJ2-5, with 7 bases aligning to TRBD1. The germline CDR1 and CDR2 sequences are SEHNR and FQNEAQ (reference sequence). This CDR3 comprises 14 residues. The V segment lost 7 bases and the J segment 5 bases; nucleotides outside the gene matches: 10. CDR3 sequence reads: CASTQGDASETQYF. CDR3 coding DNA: TGTGCCAGCACGCAGGGGGACGCAAGTGAGACCCAGTACTTC.

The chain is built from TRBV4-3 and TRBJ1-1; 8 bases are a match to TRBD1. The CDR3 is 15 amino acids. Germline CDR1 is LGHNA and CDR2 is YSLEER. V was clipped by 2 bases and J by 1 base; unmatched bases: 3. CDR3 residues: CASSQTGGENTEAFF. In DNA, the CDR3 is TGCGCCAGCAGCCAAACAGGGGGGGAGAACACTGAAGCTTTCTTT.

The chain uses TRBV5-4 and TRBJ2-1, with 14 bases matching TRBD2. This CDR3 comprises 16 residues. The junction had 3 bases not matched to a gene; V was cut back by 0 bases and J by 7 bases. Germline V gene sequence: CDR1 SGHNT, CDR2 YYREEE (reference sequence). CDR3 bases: TGTGCCAGCAGCTTGGTCCGACTAGCGGGGGGGAATGAGCAGTTCTTC. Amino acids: CASSLVRLAGGNEQFF.

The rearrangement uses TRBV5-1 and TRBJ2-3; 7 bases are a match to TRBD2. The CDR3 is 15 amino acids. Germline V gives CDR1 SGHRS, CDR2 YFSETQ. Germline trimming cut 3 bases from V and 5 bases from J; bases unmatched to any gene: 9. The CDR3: CASSSMGGPIDTQYF. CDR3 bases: TGCGCCAGCAGCTCAATGGGAGGGCCGATAGATACGCAGTATTTT. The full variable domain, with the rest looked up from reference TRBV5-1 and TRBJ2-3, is KAGVTQTPRYLIKTRGQQVTLSCSPISGHRSVSWYQQTPGQGLQFLFEYFSETQRNKGNFPGRFSGRQFSNSRSEMNVSTLELGDSALYLCASSSMGGPIDTQYFGPGTRLTVL.

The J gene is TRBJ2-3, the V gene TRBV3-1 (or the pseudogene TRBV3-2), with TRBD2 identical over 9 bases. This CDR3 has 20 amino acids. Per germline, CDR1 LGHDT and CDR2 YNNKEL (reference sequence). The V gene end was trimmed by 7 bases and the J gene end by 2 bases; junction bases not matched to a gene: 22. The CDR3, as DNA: TGTGCCAGCAAAGGGGGTAGTGAAGTATCGCGGGAGGGCCCCACAGATACGCAGTATTTT. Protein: CASKGGSEVSREGPTDTQYF.

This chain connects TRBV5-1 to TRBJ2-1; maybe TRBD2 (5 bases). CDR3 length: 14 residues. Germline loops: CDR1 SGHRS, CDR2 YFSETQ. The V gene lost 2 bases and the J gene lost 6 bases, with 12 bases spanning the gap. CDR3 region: CASSFGLAVNEQFF. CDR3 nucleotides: TGCGCCAGCAGCTTCGGGCTAGCCGTCAATGAGCAGTTCTTC.

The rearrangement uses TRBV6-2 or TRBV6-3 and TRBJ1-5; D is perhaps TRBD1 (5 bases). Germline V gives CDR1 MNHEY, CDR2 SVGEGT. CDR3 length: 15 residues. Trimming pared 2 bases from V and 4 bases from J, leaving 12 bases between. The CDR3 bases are TGTGCCAGCAGTTACATGGGGCGGACGAATCAGCCCCAGCATTTT. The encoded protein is CASSYMGRTNQPQHF.

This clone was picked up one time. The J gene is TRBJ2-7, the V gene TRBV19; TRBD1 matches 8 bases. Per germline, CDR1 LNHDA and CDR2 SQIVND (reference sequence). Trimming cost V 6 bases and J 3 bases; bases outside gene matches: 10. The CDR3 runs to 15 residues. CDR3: CASRPGAGGDYEQYF. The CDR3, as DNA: TGTGCCAGTAGGCCCGGGGCAGGGGGCGACTACGAGCAGTACTTC.

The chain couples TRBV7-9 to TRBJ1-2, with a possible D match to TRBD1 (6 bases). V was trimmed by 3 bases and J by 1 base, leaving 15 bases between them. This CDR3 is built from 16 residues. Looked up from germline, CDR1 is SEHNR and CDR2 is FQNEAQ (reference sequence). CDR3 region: CASSLGRTAYNYGYTF. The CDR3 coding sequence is TGTGCCAGCAGCTTGGGTAGGACAGCTTATAACTATGGCTACACCTTC. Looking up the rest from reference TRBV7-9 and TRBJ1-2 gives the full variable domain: DTGVSQNPRHKITKRGQNVTFRCDPISEHNRLYWYRQTLGQGPEFLTYFQNEAQLEKSRLLSDRFSAERPKGSFSTLEIQRTEQGDSAMYLCASSLGRTAYNYGYTFGSGTRLTVV.

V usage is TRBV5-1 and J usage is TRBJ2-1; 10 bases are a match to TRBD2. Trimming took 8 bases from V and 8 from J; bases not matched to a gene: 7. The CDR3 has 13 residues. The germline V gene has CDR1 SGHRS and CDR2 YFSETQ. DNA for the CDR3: TGCGCCAGTAAGCGGGAGGGCCCAGATGAGCAGTTCTTC. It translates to CASKREGPDEQFF.

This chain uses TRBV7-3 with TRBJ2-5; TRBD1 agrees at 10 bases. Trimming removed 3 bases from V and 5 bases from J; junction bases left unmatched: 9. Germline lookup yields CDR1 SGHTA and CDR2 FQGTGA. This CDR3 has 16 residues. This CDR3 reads CASSFTGTGDGETQYF. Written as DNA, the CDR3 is TGTGCCAGCAGCTTCACCGGGACAGGGGACGGGGAGACCCAGTACTTC.

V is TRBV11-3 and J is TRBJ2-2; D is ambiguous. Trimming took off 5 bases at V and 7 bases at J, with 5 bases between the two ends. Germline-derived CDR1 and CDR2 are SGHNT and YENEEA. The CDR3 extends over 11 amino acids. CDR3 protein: CASSPGGELFF. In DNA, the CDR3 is TGTGCCAGCAGCCCCGGCGGGGAGCTGTTTTTT.

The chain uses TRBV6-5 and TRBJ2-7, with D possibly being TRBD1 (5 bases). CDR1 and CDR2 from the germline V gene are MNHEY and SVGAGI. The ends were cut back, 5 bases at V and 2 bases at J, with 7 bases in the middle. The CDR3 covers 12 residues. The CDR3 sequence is CASSPGTYEQYF. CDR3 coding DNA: TGTGCCAGCAGTCCAGGGACCTACGAGCAGTACTTC.

In DNA form, the CDR3 reads TGTGCCTGGAGGATGACAGGTGGACCCTACGAGCAGTACTTC. Translated, it gives CAWRMTGGPYEQYF. This chain joins TRBV30 and TRBJ2-7; D is possibly TRBD1 (6 bases). V was shortened by 3 bases and J by 2 bases, with 14 bases between the two germline ends. Germline assignment: CDR1 GTSNPN and CDR2 SVGIG (reference sequence). The CDR3 is 14 amino acids.

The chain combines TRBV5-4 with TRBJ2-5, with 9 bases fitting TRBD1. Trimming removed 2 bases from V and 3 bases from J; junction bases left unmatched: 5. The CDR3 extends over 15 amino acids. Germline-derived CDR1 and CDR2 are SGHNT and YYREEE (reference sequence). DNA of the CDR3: TGTGCCAGCAGCTTCCAAAGACAGGGGGAAGAGACCCAGTACTTC. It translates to CASSFQRQGEETQYF.

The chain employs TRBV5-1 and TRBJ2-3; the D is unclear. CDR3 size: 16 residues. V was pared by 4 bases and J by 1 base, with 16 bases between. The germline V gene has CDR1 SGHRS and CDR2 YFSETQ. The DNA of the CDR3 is TGCGCCAGCAGCCCCTTCGACTCGGCGGGCACAGATACGCAGTATTTT. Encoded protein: CASSPFDSAGTDTQYF.

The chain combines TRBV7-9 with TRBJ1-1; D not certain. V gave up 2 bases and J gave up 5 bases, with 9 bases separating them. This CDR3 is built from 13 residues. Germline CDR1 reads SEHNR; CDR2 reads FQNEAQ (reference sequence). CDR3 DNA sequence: TGTGCCAGCAGCTTACAGCCGGGAACTGAAGCTTTCTTT. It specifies CASSLQPGTEAFF.

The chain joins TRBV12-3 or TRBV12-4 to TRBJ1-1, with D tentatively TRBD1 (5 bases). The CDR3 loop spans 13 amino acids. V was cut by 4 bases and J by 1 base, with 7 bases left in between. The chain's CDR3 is CASSSTGNTEAFF. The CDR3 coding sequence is TGTGCCAGCAGTTCAACAGGGAACACTGAAGCTTTCTTT.